The sequence of this TCR beta chain was determined in a study of identical twins (dated by TCRdb to 2016 to 2017). Turning to the overall study: TCR alpha and beta repertoires from monozygotic twins, unrelated adults of various ages and cord blood were deep-sequenced to test whether fetal clonotypes persist. To rule out contamination, the twin experiments were replicated at different times with different library preparation protocols.

Library construction relied on 5' RACE. The sequencing machine was an Illumina HiSeq 2000. A universal primer binding site was added through template switching, and the final cDNA carried a unique molecular identifier so that TCR cDNA molecules could be counted accurately. First-strand cDNA for TCR alpha and beta chains was synthesized from specific primers in the conserved constant-segment region. Each cDNA library was double barcoded, with a SMART-Mk sample barcode plus Illumina barcodes, to control for contamination. TruSeq adapter sequences and Illumina sample barcodes were added in two successive PCR steps. TCR alpha and beta cDNA libraries were sequenced on the Illumina HiSeq platform with custom primers. As for the authors' bioinformatics: Raw reads were processed with MiGEC to extract unique molecular identifiers, and MiXCR was used to determine CDR3 positions. Recombination models were inferred per individual with the repgenHMM and IGoR tools using an EM algorithm. The analysis of shared clonotypes was done with the tcR package in R, with sharing normalized by the product of cloneset sizes. To study raw recombination without the effects of thymic and clonal selection, out-of-frame nonproductive sequences were analyzed. The public reads were reprocessed in TCRdb via fastp at Q25 and MiXCR, keeping in-frame beta chains. Each CDR3 protein appears once, grouped with its most common genes and DNA. The V and J calls were not made by the authors but by TCRdb's processing. Within this sample are fewer than 250,000 distinct CDR3 sequences, with roughly 7% of them counted one time only. The ten largest clones capture 3% to 4.5% of the sample.

The germline V gene provides CDR1 SGHRS and CDR2 YFSETQ. The CDR3 numbers 15 residues from cysteine through phenylalanine. Only CDR3 DNA is held: 45 bases, read in frame from base 1. At the junction V is shortened by 4 bases and J by 1 base; bases outside the gene matches: 7. Beyond this particular receptor, the publication reports: Invariant T cells such as MAIT and iNKT could partly confound zero-insertion analyses, although diverse VJ usage argued against such confounding for most clonotypes. Excess twin sharing in beta out-of-frame sequences was weaker because fewer shared sequences lowered the signal-to-noise ratio. Fewer insertions were carried by abundant cord blood beta clonotypes; a weaker similar trend was observed in young adult naive repertoires, while no such trend was observed in memory repertoires. Conclusions relied on cross-sectional statistical analysis, since the same donors could not be followed over many years. Out-of-frame TCR alpha sequences shared between twins showed an excess of low generation-probability sequences compared with coincidental sharing between unrelated individuals. Out-of-frame TCR alpha sharing in monozygotic twins was systematically underestimated by recombination models, whereas sharing between unrelated individuals was in agreement with the recombination models.

The table lists this clonotype with many counts. The target of this receptor is not known. Base qualities are not recorded, but no much larger clone differs from it by a single base. Every donor was a healthy Caucasian. Three pairs of female monozygotic twins, all aged roughly 18 to 29 years, made up the twin cohort. Miltenyi CD45RO+ enrichment and human naive T-cell isolation kits were used to isolate memory (CD45RO+) and naive T cells from PBMC. The sample was also reused in another study, on yellow fever vaccine responses in identical twins. The second study's authors report: According to the authors, in identical twins the way T cells responded to vaccination appeared partly convergent and partly personalized. In identical twins, the study followed T cell clones that responded to the vaccine with precision.

The sequence is built from TRBV5-1 and TRBJ2-5; 7 bases in the middle match TRBD1. The sequence derives from a young woman in good health. Sequenced sample: memory (CD45RO+) T cells sorted from blood. The cell subset or site label, as the study defines it: CD45RO+ enriched T cells. CDR3 protein: CASSIQGTAQETQYF. Here is the DNA: TGCGCCAGCAGCATCCAGGGGACAGCCCAAGAGACCCAGTACTTC.